The rows below give T cell receptor beta chains drawn from one sample of a study of metastatic and nonmetastatic thyroid tumors. TCRdb used MiXCR to call clones anew from the PCR reads. The sample holds around 20,000 clones; roughly 15% are singletons and the top ten take about a fifth. The sequenced sample was blood. All receptors come from a male donor with papillary thyroid cancer or a benign thyroid nodule (not recorded which). Some clones in this sample may be carry-over from other donors' samples. CDR3s include the opening cysteine and the closing phenylalanine or tryptophan. The order of the fields is V gene, J gene, CDR3 protein.

V gene: TRBV7-9
J gene: TRBJ2-7
CDR3 protein: CASNKAGVYEQYF

V gene: TRBV7-8
J gene: TRBJ2-7
CDR3 protein: CASYRGLAGEYEQYF

V gene: TRBV6-1
J gene: TRBJ2-7
CDR3 protein: CASIDTEQYF

V gene: TRBV10-2
J gene: TRBJ2-7
CDR3 protein: CASPPRGLSGEQYF

V gene: TRBV24-1
J gene: TRBJ2-7
CDR3 protein: CATSVTNGPYEQYF

V gene: TRBV19
J gene: TRBJ2-7
CDR3 protein: CASSTRDGSYEQYF

V gene: TRBV20-1
J gene: TRBJ1-3
CDR3 protein: CSASRGGDTIYF

V gene: TRBV6-1
J gene: TRBJ2-1
CDR3 protein: CASSWERNNEQFF

V gene: TRBV11-1
J gene: TRBJ1-1
CDR3 protein: CASSLYRGQMNTEAFF

V gene: TRBV20-1
J gene: TRBJ2-1
CDR3 protein: CSARALRASGTYNEQFF

V gene: TRBV18
J gene: TRBJ1-5
CDR3 protein: CASSFSRGAPSNQPQHF

V gene: TRBV2
J gene: TRBJ2-5
CDR3 protein: CASSPGGETQYF

V gene: TRBV12-3/TRBV12-4
J gene: TRBJ2-2
CDR3 protein: CASSYPGTPTGELFF

V gene: TRBV18
J gene: TRBJ2-1
CDR3 protein: CASSPGTIQQFF

V gene: TRBV5-1
J gene: TRBJ2-7
CDR3 protein: CASSLGATSGTTYEQYF

V gene: TRBV11-2
J gene: TRBJ2-7
CDR3 protein: CASSFVPYEQYF